This T cell receptor (beta chain) emerged from a study of T cell repertoires in cytomegalovirus infection. Note on this clonotype: The antigen is unknown.

TCRdb fed the reads into MiXCR, producing one record per CDR3 protein. This sample has approximately 130,000 distinct CDR3 sequences; about 24% occur once, and the top ten carry 34%. The CDR3 is 15 residues long. Trimming removed 0 bases from V and 7 bases from J, with 15 bases in between. Germline V gene lookup returns CDR1 KGHSH and CDR2 LQKENI. This TCR was recovered from a human donor in good health (CMV status not recorded). Some clones in this sample may be carry-over from other donors' samples. Sequencing input: PBMCs, sequenced either directly or after in vitro stimulation (not recorded which). The V gene is TRBV18, the J gene TRBJ1-1; a possible D gene is TRBD1 (5 bases). CDR3 sequence reads: CASSPPAPTRGEAFF. The CDR3 coding sequence is TGTGCCAGCTCACCACCGGCACCCACGAGGGGTGAAGCTTTCTTT.